This entry is about one T cell receptor beta chain. Its antigen is not known. Repertoires were generated with immunoSEQ multiplex PCR, while TCRdb's copy carries only in-frame clones and drops some. The sample carries over 60,000 clones, over 90% recorded once. The donors were members of the validation cohort comprising over a hundred subjects, separate from the roughly 670-subject first cohort. This sample is part of a study of cytomegalovirus exposure and HLA in healthy donors. Overall study: Both the roughly 120 validation repertoires and the 666 first-cohort repertoires used the same platform, as reported by a later analysis. Broader study findings: The dataset shows that most TCR sequences were rare, while some public TCRs occurred in many donors.

The V end lost 3 bases, the J end lost 3 bases, and 11 bases lay between the germline ends. The germline V gene encodes CDR1 MDHEN and CDR2 SYDVKM. The CDR3 runs to 14 residues. This clonotype was sampled from a woman under 30 in good health and CMV-seropositive. The V and J genes are TRBV28 and TRBJ1-2; TRBD1 is a possible D gene (5 bases). Material: PBMCs. This CDR3 is CASSLPGGDYGYTF. The CDR3, as DNA: TGTGCCAGCAGTTTGCCCGGGGGGGACTATGGCTACACCTTC.